This T cell receptor beta chain was observed in a study of blood T cell repertoires in COVID-19. The CDR3 consists of 18 residues. J lost 1 base, V lost 5 bases, and 11 bases had no gene match. Germline CDR1 SGHVS, CDR2 FQNEAQ. Here immunoSEQ multiplex PCR was the method, and the copy in TCRdb shows in-frame clones only, minus some. The data contain tens of thousands of clones, roughly 76% of them seen just once; the ten biggest clones take up around 27%. The chain joins TRBV7-8 to TRBJ2-2, with TRBD1 matching 9 bases. The source is a woman older than 75 with active or convalescent COVID-19. Source material: peripheral blood. The CDR3 protein is CASSQPTTGGGNTGELFF. The CDR3 bases are TGTGCCAGCAGCCAACCTACAACAGGGGGCGGGAACACCGGGGAGCTGTTTTTT.